This T cell receptor (beta chain) was recorded in a study of post-analysis software for immune sequencing data. Study context: Recorded subtypes: relapsing-remitting, secondary progressive, progressive-relapsing; some patients unannotated. Broader study findings: Compared against controls, patients with multiple sclerosis displayed significantly lower normalized Chao1 diversity. Samples from a shared batch, those prepared together, strongly co-clustered by F measure. Higher frequency in patients than in controls was seen for about five TRBV segments, with TRBV5-6, TRBV5-1 and TRBV20-1 among them.

About this clonotype: Its specificity is unknown.

Unique molecular identifiers were present in the TCR beta cDNA libraries. TCRdb re-called the PCR reads through MiXCR, storing one row per CDR3 protein. The data show approximately 360,000 distinct CDR3 sequences, around 33% seen once. The CDR3 runs 14 residues. V lost 6 bases and J 1 base, leaving 10 bases between the germline ends. Germline loops: CDR1 DFQATT, CDR2 SNEGSKA (reference sequence). The origin of this receptor is a girl aged 10-17 years with multiple sclerosis. The chain couples TRBV20-1 to TRBJ2-6, with a tentative D call TRBD2 (6 bases). The sample comprised blood. CDR3 bases: TGCAGTGCCGGGCGGGGTTCTGGGGCCAACGTCCTGACTTTC. Its protein is CSAGRGSGANVLTF.